This TCR beta chain derives from a study of T cell responses to AZD1222 COVID-19 vaccine. The CDR3 contains 14 residues. V shed 7 bases and J 6 bases; nucleotides not matched to a gene: 7. CDR1 KGHDR and CDR2 SFDVKD come from the germline V gene. In regard to this clone: Antigen specificity is unknown.

TCRdb's table, derived via immunoSEQ multiplex PCR, lists solely in-frame clones and lacks some. The sample shows 75,000 to 95,000 clones, about 85% of them seen only once. Regarding the study as a whole: Most donors were white British and more were female, and clonal diversity was possibly underestimated. Among AZD1222 vaccinees, only 6 or 7 were seropositive at baseline.

The origin of this receptor is an adult in good health. V gene TRBV24-1 combines with J gene TRBJ2-2; TRBD1 aligns across 7 bases. This specimen consisted of peripheral blood, obtained on day 0 of AZD1222 vaccination. The CDR3 DNA reads as TGTGCCACCAGGGGGACAGTCGGTCCCGGGGAGCTGTTTTTT. Translated, it gives CATRGTVGPGELFF.